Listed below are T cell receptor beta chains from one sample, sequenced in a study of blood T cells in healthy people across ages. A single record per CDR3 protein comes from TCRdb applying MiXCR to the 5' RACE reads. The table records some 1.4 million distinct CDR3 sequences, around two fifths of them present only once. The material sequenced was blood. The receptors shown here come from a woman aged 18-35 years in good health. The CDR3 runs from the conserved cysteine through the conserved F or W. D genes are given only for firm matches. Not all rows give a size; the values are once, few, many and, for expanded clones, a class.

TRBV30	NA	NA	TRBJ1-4	TGTGCCTGGAGGACAGATGAAAAACTGTTTTTT	CAWRTDEKLFF
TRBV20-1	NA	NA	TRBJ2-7	TGCAGTGCTATCCAGAAGGGGTCTGTCTACGAGCAGTACTTC	CSAIQKGSVYEQYF
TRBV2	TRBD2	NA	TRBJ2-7	TGTGCCAGCAGAACTAGCGGGACCACTGGCGAGCAGTACTTC	CASRTSGTTGEQYF
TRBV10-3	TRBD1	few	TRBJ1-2	TGTGCCATCAGTTCCGGGACAGTTAACTATGGCTACACCTTC	CAISSGTVNYGYTF
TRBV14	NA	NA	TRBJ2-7	TGTGCCAGCAGCTTTTATAGGACCCTCGGTGACGAGCAGTACTTC	CASSFYRTLGDEQYF
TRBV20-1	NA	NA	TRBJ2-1	TGCAGTGCTAGTCAGGGGGGCTACAATGAGCAGTTCTTC	CSASQGGYNEQFF
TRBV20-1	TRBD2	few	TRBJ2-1	TGCAGTGCTAGAGATTTGATGGTAGCGGGAGTATATGAGCAGTTCTTC	CSARDLMVAGVYEQFF
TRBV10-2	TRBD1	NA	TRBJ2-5	TGCGCCAGCAGAGAAGGGGGCGCTGAGACCCAGTACTTC	CASREGGAETQYF
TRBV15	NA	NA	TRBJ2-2	TGTGCCACCAGCAGAGATCTAGGGCTTACGAACACCGGGGAGCTGTTTTTT	CATSRDLGLTNTGELFF
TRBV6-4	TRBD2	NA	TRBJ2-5	TGTGCCAGCAGTGAAACCAGCGGGAGGTACAATGAGCAGTACTTC	CASSETSGRYNEQYF
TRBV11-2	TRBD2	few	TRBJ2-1	TGTGCCAGCAGCTCCTCTGAGGGCGGGAGATACGTCGATGAGCAGTTCTTC	CASSSSEGGRYVDEQFF
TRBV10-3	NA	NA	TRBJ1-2	TGTGCCACTTCGACAGCTAACTATGGCTACACCTTC	CATSTANYGYTF
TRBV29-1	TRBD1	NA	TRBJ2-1	TGCAGCGACTTGACAGGGGTTGCCAATGAGCAGTTCTTC	CSDLTGVANEQFF
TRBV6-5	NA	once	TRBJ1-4	TGTGCCAGCAGTTACTCGAAGATGGGCGAAAAACTGTTTTTT	CASSYSKMGEKLFF
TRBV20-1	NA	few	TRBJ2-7	TGCAGTGCCCCGGACAGACACTACGAGCAGTACTTC	CSAPDRHYEQYF
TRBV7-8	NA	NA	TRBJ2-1	TGTGCCAGCAGCTTATCTTCCGTTTTGCGGTTCTTC	CASSLSSVLRFF
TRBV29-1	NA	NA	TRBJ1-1	TGCAGCGTCGGGGAGGGGGCTGAAGCTTTCTTT	CSVGEGAEAFF
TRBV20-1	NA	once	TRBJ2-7	TGCAGTGCCGCCTCTAGCGCCCGAGACGAGCAGTACTTC	CSAASSARDEQYF
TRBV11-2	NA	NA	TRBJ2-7	TGTGCCAGCAGCTTAGGTTGGGGTAGGTACGAGCAGTACTTC	CASSLGWGRYEQYF
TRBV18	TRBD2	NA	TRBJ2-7	TGTGCCAGCTCACCCGGTACAGAAAGACTAGCGGGAGTTAATGAGCAGTACTTC	CASSPGTERLAGVNEQYF
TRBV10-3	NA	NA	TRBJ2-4	TGTGCCATCAGTGAGCGAGTGGACATTCAGTACTTC	CAISERVDIQYF
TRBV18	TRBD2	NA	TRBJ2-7	TGTGCCAGCTCACCATGGGAGGGGCTGAGCTACGAGCAGTACTTC	CASSPWEGLSYEQYF
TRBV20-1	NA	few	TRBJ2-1	TGCAGTGCTAGGGGTCAGAGCTCCTACAATGAGCAGTTCTTC	CSARGQSSYNEQFF
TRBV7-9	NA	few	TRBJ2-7	TGTGCCAGCAGCTTCCTCGGGGGTTCGGACTACGAGCAGTACTTC	CASSFLGGSDYEQYF
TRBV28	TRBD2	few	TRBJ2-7	TGTGCCAGCATACCGGGACTACGGCCCTACGAGCAGTACTTC	CASIPGLRPYEQYF
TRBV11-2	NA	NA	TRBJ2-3	TGTGCCAGCAGCTTAGTTGTTTTGCCCACAGATACGCAGTATTTT	CASSLVVLPTDTQYF
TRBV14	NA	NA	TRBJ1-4	TGTGCCAGCAGCCAAGATCGGAACGGTTATAATGAAAAACTGTTTTTT	CASSQDRNGYNEKLFF
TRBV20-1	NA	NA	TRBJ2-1	TGCAGTGCCCCAGCGCAATCCTACAATGAGCAGTTCTTC	CSAPAQSYNEQFF
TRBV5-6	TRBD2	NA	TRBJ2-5	TGTGCCAGCAGCTCAGCGGGAGTCGAGACCCAGTACTTC	CASSSAGVETQYF
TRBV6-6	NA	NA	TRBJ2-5	TGTGCCAGCAGCACTTCTCCGTACCAAGAGACCCAGTACTTC	CASSTSPYQETQYF
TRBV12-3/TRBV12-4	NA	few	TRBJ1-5	TGTGCCAGCAGTTTTGGAGGAGGGTCACCCCAGCATTTT	CASSFGGGSPQHF
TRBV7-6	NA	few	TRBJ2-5	TGTGCCAGCAGCCTATCGGAGAGGATCCAAGAGACCCAGTACTTC	CASSLSERIQETQYF
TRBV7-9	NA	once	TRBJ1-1	TGTGCCAGCAGCCCACAAGTGGGGATGGAAGCTTTCTTT	CASSPQVGMEAFF
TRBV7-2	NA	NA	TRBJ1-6	TGTGCCAGCAGTTTAGTTCAGATCGGGGGCAGCCATAATTCACCCCTCCACTTT	CASSLVQIGGSHNSPLHF
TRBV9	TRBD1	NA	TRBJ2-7	TGTGCCAGCAGCGCTAGCGGGACAGGGGGCCACGAGCAGTACTTC	CASSASGTGGHEQYF
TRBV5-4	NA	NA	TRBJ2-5	TGTGCCAGCAGCCTTAGCCCACGGAGGGGACCTCAAGAGACCCAGTACTTC	CASSLSPRRGPQETQYF
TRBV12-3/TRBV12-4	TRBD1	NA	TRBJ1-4	TGTGCCAGCAGTTCTAGGACAGGGGCTAATGAAAAACTGTTTTTT	CASSSRTGANEKLFF
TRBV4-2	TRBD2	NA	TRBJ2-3	TGTGCCAGCAGCCAAGTGGGGACTAGCGGGAATACGCAGTATTTT	CASSQVGTSGNTQYF
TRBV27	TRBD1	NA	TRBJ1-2	TGTGCCAGCACCCCTTGTTTGGGGACAGGGGATGACTATGGCTACACCTTC	CASTPCLGTGDDYGYTF
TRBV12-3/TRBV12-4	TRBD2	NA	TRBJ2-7	TGTGCCAGCAGCAAACTAGCGGGGAATTACGAGCAGTACTTC	CASSKLAGNYEQYF
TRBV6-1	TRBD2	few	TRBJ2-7	TGTGCCAGCAGTCCCGGGACTAGCGGGGTAGGCTACAATGAGCAGTACTTC	CASSPGTSGVGYNEQYF
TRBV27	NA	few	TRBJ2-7	TGTGCCAGCAGTCCCCTTGGGGCGGGTATCTACGAGCAGTACTTC	CASSPLGAGIYEQYF
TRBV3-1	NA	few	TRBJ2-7	TGTGCCAGCAGCCAACGGGCAGGGACGTACGAGCAGTACTTC	CASSQRAGTYEQYF
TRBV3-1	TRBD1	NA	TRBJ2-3	TGTGCCAGCAGCCCGTCCGGGGTGGGGACAGATGCGCAGTATTTT	CASSPSGVGTDAQYF